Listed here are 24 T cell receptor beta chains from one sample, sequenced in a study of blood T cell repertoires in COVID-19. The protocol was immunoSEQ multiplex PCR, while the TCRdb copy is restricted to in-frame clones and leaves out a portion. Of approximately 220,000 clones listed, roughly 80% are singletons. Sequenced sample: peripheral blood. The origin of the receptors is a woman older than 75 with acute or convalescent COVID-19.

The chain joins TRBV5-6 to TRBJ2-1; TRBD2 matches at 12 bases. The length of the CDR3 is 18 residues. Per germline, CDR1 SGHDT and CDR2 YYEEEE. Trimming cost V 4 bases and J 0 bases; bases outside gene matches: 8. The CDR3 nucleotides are TGTGCCAGCAGCGCCGGGACTAGCGGGCTTTACTCCTACAATGAGCAGTTCTTC. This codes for CASSAGTSGLYSYNEQFF.

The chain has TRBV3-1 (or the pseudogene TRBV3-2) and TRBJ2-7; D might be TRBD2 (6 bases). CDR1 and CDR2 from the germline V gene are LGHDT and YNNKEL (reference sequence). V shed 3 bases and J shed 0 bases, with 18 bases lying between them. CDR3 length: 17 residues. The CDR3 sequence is CASSQKPSVIGSYEQYF. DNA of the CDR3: TGTGCCAGCAGCCAGAAGCCTAGCGTGATCGGCTCCTACGAGCAGTACTTC.

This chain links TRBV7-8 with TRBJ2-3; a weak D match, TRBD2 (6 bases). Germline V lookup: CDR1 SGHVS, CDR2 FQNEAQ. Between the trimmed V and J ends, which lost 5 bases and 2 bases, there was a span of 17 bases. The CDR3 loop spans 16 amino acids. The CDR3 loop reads CASSTGTSIITDTQYF. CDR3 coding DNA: TGTGCCAGCAGCACCGGGACTTCAATCATCACAGATACGCAGTATTTT.

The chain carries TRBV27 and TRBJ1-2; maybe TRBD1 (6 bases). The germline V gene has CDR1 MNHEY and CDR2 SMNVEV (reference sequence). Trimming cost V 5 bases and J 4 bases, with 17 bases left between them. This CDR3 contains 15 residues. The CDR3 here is CASSLGQTNLYGYTF. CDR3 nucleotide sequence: TGTGCCAGCAGTCTAGGACAGACTAACCTCTATGGCTACACCTTC.

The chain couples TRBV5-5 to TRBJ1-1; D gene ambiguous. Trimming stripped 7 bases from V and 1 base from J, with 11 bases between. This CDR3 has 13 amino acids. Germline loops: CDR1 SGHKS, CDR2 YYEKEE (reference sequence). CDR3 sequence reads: CASFPDSNTEAFF. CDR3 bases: TGTGCCAGCTTCCCGGACTCGAACACTGAAGCTTTCTTT.

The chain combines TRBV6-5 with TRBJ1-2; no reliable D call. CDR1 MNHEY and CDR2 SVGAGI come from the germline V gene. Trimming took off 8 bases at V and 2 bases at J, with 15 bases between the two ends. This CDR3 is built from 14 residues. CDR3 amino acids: CASGLFGSNYGYTF. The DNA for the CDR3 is TGTGCCAGCGGCCTGTTCGGGTCAAACTATGGCTACACCTTC.

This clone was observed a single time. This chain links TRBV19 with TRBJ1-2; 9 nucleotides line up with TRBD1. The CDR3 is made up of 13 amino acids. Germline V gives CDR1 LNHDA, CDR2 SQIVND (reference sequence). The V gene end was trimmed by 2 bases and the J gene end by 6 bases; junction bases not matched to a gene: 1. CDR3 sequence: CASSIRTGDGYTF. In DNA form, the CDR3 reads TGTGCCAGTAGTATAAGGACAGGGGATGGCTACACCTTC.

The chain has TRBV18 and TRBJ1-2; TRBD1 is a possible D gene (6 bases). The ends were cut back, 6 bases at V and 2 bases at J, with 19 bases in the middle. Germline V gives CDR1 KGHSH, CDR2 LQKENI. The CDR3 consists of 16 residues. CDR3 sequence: CASSPSGGTKNYGYTF. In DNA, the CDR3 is TGTGCCAGCTCCCCGTCGGGGGGGACAAAAAACTATGGCTACACCTTC.

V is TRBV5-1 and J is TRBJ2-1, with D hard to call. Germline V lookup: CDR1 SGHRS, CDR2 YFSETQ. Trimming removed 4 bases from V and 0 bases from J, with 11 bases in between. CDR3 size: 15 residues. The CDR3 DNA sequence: TGCGCCAGCAGCCCTGGCGCAGGCTCCTACAATGAGCAGTTCTTC. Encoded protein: CASSPGAGSYNEQFF.

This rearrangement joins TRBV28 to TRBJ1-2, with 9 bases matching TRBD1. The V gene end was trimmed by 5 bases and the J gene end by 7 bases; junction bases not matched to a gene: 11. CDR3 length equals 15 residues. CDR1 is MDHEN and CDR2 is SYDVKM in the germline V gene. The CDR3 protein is CASSPPATGGSGYTF. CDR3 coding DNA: TGTGCCAGCAGTCCCCCCGCGACAGGGGGATCTGGCTACACCTTC.

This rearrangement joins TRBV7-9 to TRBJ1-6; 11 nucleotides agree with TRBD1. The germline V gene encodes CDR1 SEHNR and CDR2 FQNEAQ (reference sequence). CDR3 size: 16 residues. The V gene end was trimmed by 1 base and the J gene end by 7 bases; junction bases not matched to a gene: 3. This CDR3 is CASSLGTGGANSPLHF. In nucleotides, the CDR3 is TGTGCCAGCAGCTTAGGGACAGGGGGCGCAAATTCACCCCTCCACTTT.

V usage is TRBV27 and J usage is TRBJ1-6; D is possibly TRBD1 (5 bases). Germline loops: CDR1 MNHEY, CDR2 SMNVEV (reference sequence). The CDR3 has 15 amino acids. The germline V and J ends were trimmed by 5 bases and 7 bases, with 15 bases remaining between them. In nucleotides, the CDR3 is TGTGCCAGCAGTACCTCCGGGGGGAGGAATTCACCCCTCCACTTT. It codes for CASSTSGGRNSPLHF.

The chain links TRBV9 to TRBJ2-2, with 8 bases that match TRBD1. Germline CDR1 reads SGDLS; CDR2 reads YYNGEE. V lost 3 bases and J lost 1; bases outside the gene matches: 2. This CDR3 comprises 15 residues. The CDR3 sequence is CASSGGTGNTGELFF. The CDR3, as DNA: TGTGCCAGCAGCGGTGGGACAGGGAACACCGGGGAGCTGTTTTTT.

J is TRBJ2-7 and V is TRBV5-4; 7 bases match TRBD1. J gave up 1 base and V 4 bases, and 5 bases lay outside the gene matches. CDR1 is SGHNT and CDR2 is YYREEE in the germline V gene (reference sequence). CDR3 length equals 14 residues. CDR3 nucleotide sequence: TGTGCCAGCAGCGGCCGGGACAGATCCTACGAGCAGTACTTC. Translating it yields CASSGRDRSYEQYF.

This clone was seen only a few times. The CDR3 DNA follows: TGTGCCAGCAGTTCATTTTCCGGACAGGGGTACGAGCAGTACTTC. It translates to CASSSFSGQGYEQYF. This chain links TRBV28 with TRBJ2-7; 9 bases fit TRBD1. This CDR3 has 15 amino acids. Germline V gives CDR1 MDHEN, CDR2 SYDVKM. Trimming at V came to 4 bases and at J to 4 bases, leaving 8 bases not matched to a gene.

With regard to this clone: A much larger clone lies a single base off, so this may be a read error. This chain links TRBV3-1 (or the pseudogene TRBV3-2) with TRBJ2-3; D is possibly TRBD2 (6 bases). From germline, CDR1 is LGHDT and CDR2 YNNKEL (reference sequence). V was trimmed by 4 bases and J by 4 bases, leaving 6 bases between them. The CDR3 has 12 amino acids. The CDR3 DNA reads TGTGCCAGCAGCCCTAGCGCAGATACGCAGTATTTT. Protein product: CASSPSADTQYF.

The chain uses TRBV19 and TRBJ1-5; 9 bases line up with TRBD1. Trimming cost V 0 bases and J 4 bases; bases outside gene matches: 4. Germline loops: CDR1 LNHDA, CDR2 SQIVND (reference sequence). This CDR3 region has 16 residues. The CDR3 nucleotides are TGTGCCAGTAGTATAGATCCCGGGACAGGGAATCAGCCCCAGCATTTT. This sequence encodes CASSIDPGTGNQPQHF. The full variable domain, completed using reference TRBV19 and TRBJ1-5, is DGGITQSPKYLFRKEGQNVTLSCEQNLNHDAMYWYRQDPGQGLRLIYYSQIVNDFQKGDIAEGYSVSREKKESFPLTVTSAQKNPTAFYLCASSIDPGTGNQPQHFGDGTRLSIL.

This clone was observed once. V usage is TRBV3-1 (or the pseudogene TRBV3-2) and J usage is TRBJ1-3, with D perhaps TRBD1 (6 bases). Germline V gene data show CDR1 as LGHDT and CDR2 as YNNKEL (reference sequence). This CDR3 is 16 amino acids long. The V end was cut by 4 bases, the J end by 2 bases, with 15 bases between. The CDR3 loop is CASSLGQIRAGNTIYF. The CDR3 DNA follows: TGTGCCAGCAGCCTCGGACAGATCAGGGCTGGAAACACCATATATTTT.

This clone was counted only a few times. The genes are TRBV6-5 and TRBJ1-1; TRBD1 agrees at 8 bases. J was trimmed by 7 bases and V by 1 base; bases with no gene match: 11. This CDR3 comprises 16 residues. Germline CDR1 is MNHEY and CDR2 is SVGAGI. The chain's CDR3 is CASSYFRQGLVDEAFF. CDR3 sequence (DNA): TGTGCCAGCAGTTACTTCCGACAGGGGCTGGTGGATGAAGCTTTCTTT.

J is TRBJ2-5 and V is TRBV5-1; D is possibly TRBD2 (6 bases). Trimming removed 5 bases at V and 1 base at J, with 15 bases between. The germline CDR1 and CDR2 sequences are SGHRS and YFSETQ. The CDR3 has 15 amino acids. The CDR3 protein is CASREPGLPQETQYF. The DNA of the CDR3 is TGCGCCAGCAGAGAACCGGGACTGCCCCAAGAGACCCAGTACTTC. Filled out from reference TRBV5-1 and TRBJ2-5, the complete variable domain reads KAGVTQTPRYLIKTRGQQVTLSCSPISGHRSVSWYQQTPGQGLQFLFEYFSETQRNKGNFPGRFSGRQFSNSRSEMNVSTLELGDSALYLCASREPGLPQETQYFGPGTRLLVL.

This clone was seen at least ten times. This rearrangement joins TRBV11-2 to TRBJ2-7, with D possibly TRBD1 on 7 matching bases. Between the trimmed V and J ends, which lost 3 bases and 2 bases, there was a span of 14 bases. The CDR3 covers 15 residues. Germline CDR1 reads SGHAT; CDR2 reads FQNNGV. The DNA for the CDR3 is TGTGCCAGCAGCTTTAGGGGGGACAGAACCTACGAGCAGTACTTC. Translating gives CASSFRGDRTYEQYF.

Here the CDR3 DNA reads TGTGCCAGCAGCCCCCTTCGCCTGCGGGAGGGAATGGGTGAGCAGTACTTC. The encoded protein is CASSPLRLREGMGEQYF. The V call is TRBV5-5, the J call TRBJ2-7, with TRBD2 identical over 9 bases. The V and J ends lost 4 bases and 7 bases, in that order; junction bases with no gene match: 18. Germline V CDR1 and CDR2: SGHKS, YYEKEE (reference sequence). This CDR3 is 17 amino acids long.

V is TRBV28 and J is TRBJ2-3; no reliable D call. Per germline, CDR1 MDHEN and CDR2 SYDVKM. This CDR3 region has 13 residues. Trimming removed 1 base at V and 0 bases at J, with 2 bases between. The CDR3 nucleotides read TGTGCCAGCAGTTTATCTAGCACAGATACGCAGTATTTT. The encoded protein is CASSLSSTDTQYF.

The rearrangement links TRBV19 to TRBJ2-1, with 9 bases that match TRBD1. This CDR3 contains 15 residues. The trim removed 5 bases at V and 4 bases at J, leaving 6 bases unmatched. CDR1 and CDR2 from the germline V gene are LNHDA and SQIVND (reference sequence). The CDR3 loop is CASSPGTGMYNEQFF. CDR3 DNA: TGTGCCAGTAGTCCCGGGACAGGGATGTACAATGAGCAGTTCTTC.